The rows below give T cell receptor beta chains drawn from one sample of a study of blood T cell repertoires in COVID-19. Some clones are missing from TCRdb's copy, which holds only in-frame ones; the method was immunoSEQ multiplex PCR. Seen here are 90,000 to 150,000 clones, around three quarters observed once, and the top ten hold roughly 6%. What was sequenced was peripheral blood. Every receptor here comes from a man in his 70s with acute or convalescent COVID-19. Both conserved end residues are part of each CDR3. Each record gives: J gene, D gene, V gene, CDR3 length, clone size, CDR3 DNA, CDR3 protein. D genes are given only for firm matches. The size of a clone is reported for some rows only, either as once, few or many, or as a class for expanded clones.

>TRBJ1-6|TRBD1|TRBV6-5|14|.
TGTGCCAGCAGCTGGACAGGGAATAATTCACCCCTCCACTTT
CASSWTGNNSPLHF
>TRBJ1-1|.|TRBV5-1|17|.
TGCGCCAGCAGCTTGGAGGGACACCAAACCTTGAACACTGAAGCTTTCTTT
CASSLEGHQTLNTEAFF
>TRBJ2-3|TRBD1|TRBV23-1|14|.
TGCGCCAGCAGAGGGGACAGGGAGGCAGATACGCAGTATTTT
CASRGDREADTQYF
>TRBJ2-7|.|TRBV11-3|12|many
TGTGCCAGCAGCCCAAATGGGCACGAGCAGTACTTC
CASSPNGHEQYF
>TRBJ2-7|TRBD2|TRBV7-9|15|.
TGTGCCAGCAGCCCCCCTAGCGGGAGTCTCTACGAGCAGTACTTC
CASSPPSGSLYEQYF
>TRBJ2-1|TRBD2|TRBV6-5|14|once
TGTGCCAGCAAACGGGACTACTCCTACAATGAGCAGTTCTTC
CASKRDYSYNEQFF
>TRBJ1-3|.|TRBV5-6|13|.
TGTGCCAGCAGCTTGTTGTCGGGTAACACCATATATTTT
CASSLLSGNTIYF
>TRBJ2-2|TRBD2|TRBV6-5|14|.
TGTGCCAGCATACGGGAGGCGGGCACCGGGGAGCTGTTTTTT
CASIREAGTGELFF
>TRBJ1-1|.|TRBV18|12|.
TGTGCCAGCTCACGCCAGGGCACTGAAGCTTTCTTT
CASSRQGTEAFF
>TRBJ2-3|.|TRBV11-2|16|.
TGTGCCAGCAGCAAAAGACAGGTCCTACGCACAGATACGCAGTATTTT
CASSKRQVLRTDTQYF
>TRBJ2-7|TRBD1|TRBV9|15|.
TGTGCCAGCAGCTTAGGACAGGTGCCCTCCTACGAGCAGTACTTC
CASSLGQVPSYEQYF
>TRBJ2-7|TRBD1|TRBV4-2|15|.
TGTGCCAGCAGCACAGGGACAGGGGGTCCCTACGAGCAGTACTTC
CASSTGTGGPYEQYF